What follows are 23 T cell receptor beta chains derived from one specimen sequenced in a study of cytomegalovirus exposure and HLA in healthy donors (dated by TCRdb to 2015 to 2018). Receptor libraries were prepared by the immunoSEQ multiplex PCR assay. A mixture of 60 forward primers for TCR Vbeta segments and 13 reverse primers for TCR Jbeta segments was used in the multiplex PCR. Held by TCRdb, this immuneACCESS table contains in-frame sequences only and omits some clones. Under half of the omission traces to an unresolved V gene where checked; the cause of the rest is unknown. A total of some 98,000 clones appear in this sample, around 80% of them only once. The ten largest make up around 1.5% of the sample. The sequenced sample was PBMCs. Source of these receptors: a man aged 40-49 years in good health and CMV-seronegative.

The chain combines TRBV11-3 with TRBJ2-1; D might be TRBD2 (6 bases). CDR1 and CDR2 (germline): SGHNT, YENEEA. There are 16 residues in the CDR3. Trimming stripped 5 bases from V and 3 bases from J, with 17 bases between. The chain's CDR3 is CASSRRPGLNYNEQFF. CDR3 DNA: TGTGCCAGCAGCCGTCGACCGGGACTGAACTACAATGAGCAGTTCTTC.

This clone was found a few times. This chain connects TRBV7-2 to TRBJ1-6; D is unresolved. V dropped 2 bases and J dropped 9 bases, with 14 bases sitting between them. The CDR3 loop spans 15 amino acids. CDR1 is SGHTA, CDR2 FQGNSA, per germline. The CDR3 region has the DNA TGTGCCAGCAGCTTAATTTCCAACAGCGGTTCACCCCTCCACTTT. This translates into CASSLISNSGSPLHF.

The chain joins TRBV5-4 to TRBJ1-1; D may be TRBD1 (6 bases). Trimming removed 2 bases at V and 3 bases at J, with 11 bases between. CDR3 size: 14 residues. The V gene's germline CDR1 is SGHNT and CDR2 YYREEE (reference sequence). DNA for the CDR3: TGTGCCAGCAGCTTCACCAGGGGAGACACTGAAGCTTTCTTT. Its translation: CASSFTRGDTEAFF.

V usage is TRBV2 and J usage is TRBJ2-1; 8 bases map to TRBD1. The CDR3 has 16 amino acids. The junction had 11 bases not matched to a gene; V was cut back by 6 bases and J by 4 bases. Per the germline V gene, CDR1 is SNHLY and CDR2 is FYNNEI. The CDR3 reads CASSPPGQVTYNEQFF. The CDR3 DNA is TGTGCCAGCAGCCCACCGGGACAGGTGACATACAATGAGCAGTTCTTC.

The chain recombines TRBV19 with TRBJ1-1, with 7 nucleotides matching TRBD1. Germline trimming cut 4 bases from V and 0 bases from J; bases unmatched to any gene: 11. The CDR3 totals 17 residues. Germline values: CDR1 LNHDA, CDR2 SQIVND (reference sequence). The CDR3 nucleotides are TGTGCCAGTAGTAGCGGGACAGTAAGGAGGCTGAACACTGAAGCTTTCTTT. Translating it yields CASSSGTVRRLNTEAFF.

This clone was detected once. V gene TRBV10-3 combines with J gene TRBJ1-2; 11 positions agree with TRBD1. The germline CDR1 and CDR2 sequences are ENHRY and SYGVKD. The V and J ends lost 9 bases and 7 bases, in that order; junction bases with no gene match: 7. The CDR3 spans 13 residues. CDR3 sequence reads: CAIRTGGASGYTF. The DNA for the CDR3 is TGTGCCATAAGGACAGGGGGCGCGTCTGGCTACACCTTC.

Here the CDR3 DNA reads TGTGCCAGCAGCAGAACAGGGGCCAAAAACATTCAGTACTTC. This gives the protein CASSRTGAKNIQYF. The chain links TRBV5-4 to TRBJ2-4; maybe TRBD1 (6 bases). The CDR3 is 14 residues long. Germline V gene lookup returns CDR1 SGHNT and CDR2 YYREEE (reference sequence). V was shortened by 4 bases and J by 1 base, with 9 bases between the two germline ends.

The rearrangement links TRBV5-4 to TRBJ1-1; 8 bases line up with TRBD1. The ends lost 4 bases at V and 0 bases at J; junction bases unmatched: 5. From germline, CDR1 is SGHNT and CDR2 YYREEE (reference sequence). This CDR3 is built from 15 residues. Written as DNA, the CDR3 is TGTGCCAGCAGCGGATACAGGGGGATGAACACTGAAGCTTTCTTT. Its translation: CASSGYRGMNTEAFF.

The V and J genes are TRBV7-2 and TRBJ2-2; unclear D gene. The germline V gene has CDR1 SGHTA and CDR2 FQGNSA. V was pared by 1 base and J by 0 bases, with 9 bases between. CDR3 length: 16 residues. CDR3 coding DNA: TGTGCCAGCAGCTTAGGAGGAACAACGAACACCGGGGAGCTGTTTTTT. Amino acids: CASSLGGTTNTGELFF.

This chain joins TRBV5-1 and TRBJ1-2; D is perhaps TRBD1 (6 bases). The length of the CDR3 is 15 residues. CDR1 and CDR2 (germline): SGHRS, YFSETQ. Trimming pared 4 bases from V and 10 bases from J, leaving 23 bases between. CDR3 nucleotides: TGCGCCAGCAGCGAAACGACCGGGACATCGCTTGTCTACACCTTC. Amino acids: CASSETTGTSLVYTF.

This clone came up once. The chain has TRBV6-1 and TRBJ1-6; 7 bases are a match to TRBD1. Germline V gives CDR1 MNHNS, CDR2 SASEGT. The CDR3 is 16 amino acids. Trimming took 2 bases from V and 3 from J; bases not matched to a gene: 4. The CDR3 region has the DNA TGTGCCAGCAGTGAATTGGGGACAGTCTATAATTCACCCCTCCACTTT. Protein: CASSELGTVYNSPLHF.

The genes are TRBV19 and TRBJ2-4, with TRBD1 matching over 7 bases. Trimming took 5 bases from V and 12 from J; bases not matched to a gene: 7. CDR3 size: 12 residues. Germline assignment: CDR1 LNHDA and CDR2 SQIVND (reference sequence). CDR3 DNA sequence: TGTGCCAGTAGTGGGGGACAGTGGAATCAGTACTTC. The encoded protein is CASSGGQWNQYF. Drawing the rest from reference TRBV19 and TRBJ2-4, the complete variable domain is DGGITQSPKYLFRKEGQNVTLSCEQNLNHDAMYWYRQDPGQGLRLIYYSQIVNDFQKGDIAEGYSVSREKKESFPLTVTSAQKNPTAFYLCASSGGQWNQYFGAGTRLSVL.

V gene TRBV29-1 combines with J gene TRBJ1-1; D remains ambiguous. Trimming cost V 0 bases and J 4 bases, with 9 bases left between them. The length of the CDR3 is 13 residues. The germline CDR1 and CDR2 sequences are SQVTM and ANQGSEA. For the CDR3, the DNA is TGCAGCGTTGAAGATGGAGGTTTCACTGAAGCTTTCTTT. Encoded protein: CSVEDGGFTEAFF.

The table lists this clone with a count of one. V usage is TRBV20-1 and J usage is TRBJ1-4; D gene unclear. V was pared by 3 bases and J by 8 bases, with 4 bases between. CDR1 is DFQATT and CDR2 is SNEGSKA in the germline V gene (reference sequence). The CDR3 spans 10 residues. The CDR3 bases are TGCAGTGCTAGGGAGGAAAAACTGTTTTTT. Amino acids: CSAREEKLFF.

This clone was found once. The sample contains more than one DNA sequence encoding this CDR3. V usage is TRBV19 and J usage is TRBJ2-1; TRBD1 aligns across 7 bases. Trimming at V came to 7 bases and at J to 0 bases, leaving 6 bases not matched to a gene. CDR1 and CDR2 (germline): LNHDA, SQIVND (reference sequence). This CDR3 is built from 15 residues. CDR3 sequence (DNA): TGTGCCAGTACTCCGGACAGGAGCTCCTACAATGAGCAGTTCTTC. It translates to CASTPDRSSYNEQFF. Together with reference TRBV19 and TRBJ2-1, the CDR3 gives the full variable domain: DGGITQSPKYLFRKEGQNVTLSCEQNLNHDAMYWYRQDPGQGLRLIYYSQIVNDFQKGDIAEGYSVSREKKESFPLTVTSAQKNPTAFYLCASTPDRSSYNEQFFGPGTRLTVL.

There are a few counts of this clone. The chain is built from TRBV25-1 and TRBJ1-1; perhaps TRBD1 as D (5 bases). Germline values: CDR1 MGHDK, CDR2 SYGVNS. The CDR3 consists of 12 residues. V lost 3 bases and J 5 bases, leaving 7 bases between the germline ends. CDR3 loop: CASSERGTEAFF. Written as DNA, the CDR3 is TGTGCCAGCAGTGAGCGGGGGACTGAAGCTTTCTTT.

V and J are TRBV6-5 and TRBJ1-1; 7 bases line up with TRBD1. This CDR3 comprises 12 residues. CDR1 is MNHEY, CDR2 SVGAGI, per germline. V shed 6 bases, J shed 6 bases, and the junction held 4 bases outside the gene matches. CDR3 sequence reads: CASSPGGSEAFF. The CDR3 nucleotides read TGTGCCAGCAGCCCAGGGGGTTCTGAAGCTTTCTTT.

This clone was seen only a few times. The chain couples TRBV6-5 to TRBJ1-1; unclear D gene. V lost 0 bases, J lost 5 bases, and 7 bases lay in between. The CDR3 loop spans 13 amino acids. Germline V gene lookup returns CDR1 MNHEY and CDR2 SVGAGI. CDR3 nucleotides: TGTGCCAGCAGTTACTCTGCCACAACTGAAGCTTTCTTT. It codes for CASSYSATTEAFF.

The chain recombines TRBV6-5 with TRBJ2-5, with TRBD2 matching over 12 bases. Trimming removed 6 bases from V and 2 bases from J; junction bases left unmatched: 1. Germline CDR1 reads MNHEY; CDR2 reads SVGAGI. The CDR3 length is 14 residues. CDR3 nucleotides: TGTGCCAGCAGAACTAGCGGGGGGCAAGAGACCCAGTACTTC. Its protein is CASRTSGGQETQYF.

This clone was seen just once. This chain links TRBV5-1 with TRBJ2-3; a possible D gene is TRBD2 (6 bases). The V gene's germline CDR1 is SGHRS and CDR2 YFSETQ. V was shortened by 4 bases and J by 0 bases, with 15 bases between the two germline ends. The CDR3 contains 16 residues. The CDR3 region is CASSQGGDSSTDTQYF. The CDR3 DNA reads TGCGCCAGCAGCCAAGGCGGGGACTCTAGCACAGATACGCAGTATTTT.

The genes are TRBV5-1 and TRBJ2-3; unclear D gene. V lost 6 bases and J lost 4, with 12 bases in between. Germline CDR1 and CDR2: SGHRS and YFSETQ. The CDR3 has 13 residues. In DNA, the CDR3 is TGCGCCAGCATGTCGAGCTTCGCAGATACGCAGTATTTT. It yields the protein CASMSSFADTQYF. The full variable domain, with the rest looked up from reference TRBV5-1 and TRBJ2-3, is KAGVTQTPRYLIKTRGQQVTLSCSPISGHRSVSWYQQTPGQGLQFLFEYFSETQRNKGNFPGRFSGRQFSNSRSEMNVSTLELGDSALYLCASMSSFADTQYFGPGTRLTVL.

J is TRBJ2-5 and V is TRBV7-2, with D possibly TRBD2 on 6 matching bases. The CDR3 sequence is 14 residues long. Trimming took off 3 bases at V and 4 bases at J, with 12 bases between the two ends. Germline assignment: CDR1 SGHTA and CDR2 FQGNSA. The CDR3 bases are TGTGCCAGCAGCTTTATAGCGGTTGGAGAGACCCAGTACTTC. This codes for CASSFIAVGETQYF.

The rearrangement links TRBV2 to TRBJ2-7; 9 bases are shared with TRBD1. The germline CDR1 and CDR2 sequences are SNHLY and FYNNEI. This CDR3 contains 13 residues. V lost 9 bases to trimming and J lost 7 bases; unmatched junction nucleotides: 10. This CDR3 is CASTGQGRGEQYF. As DNA, the CDR3 is TGTGCCAGTACGGGACAGGGTCGAGGTGAGCAGTACTTC.